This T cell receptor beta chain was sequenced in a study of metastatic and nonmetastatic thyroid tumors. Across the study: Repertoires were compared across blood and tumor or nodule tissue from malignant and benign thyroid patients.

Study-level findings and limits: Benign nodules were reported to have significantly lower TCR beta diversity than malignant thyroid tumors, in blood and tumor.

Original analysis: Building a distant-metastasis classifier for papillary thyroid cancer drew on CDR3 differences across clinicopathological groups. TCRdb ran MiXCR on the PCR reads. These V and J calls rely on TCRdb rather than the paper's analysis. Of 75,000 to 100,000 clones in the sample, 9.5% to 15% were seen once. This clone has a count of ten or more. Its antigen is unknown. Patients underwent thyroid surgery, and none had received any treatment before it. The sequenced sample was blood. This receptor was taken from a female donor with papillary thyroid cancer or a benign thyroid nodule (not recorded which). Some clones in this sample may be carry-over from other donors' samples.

CDR3 protein: CASSQGLKNIQYF. CDR3 nucleotide sequence: TGTGCCAGCAGCCAAGGACTCAAAAACATTCAGTACTTC. The chain recombines TRBV3-1 with TRBJ2-4, with unresolved D. The CDR3 has 13 amino acids. V gave up 1 base and J gave up 3 bases, with 4 bases separating them. Per the germline V gene, CDR1 is LGHDT and CDR2 is YNNKEL (reference sequence).